This T cell receptor beta chain was captured in a study of blood T cell repertoires in COVID-19. About the study: Researchers got acute and convalescent COVID-19 samples from the United States, Italy and Spain. Sources were T cells, B-cell-depleted T cells, or PBMCs; the material itself was cDNA or gDNA.

TCRdb's table, derived via immunoSEQ multiplex PCR, lists solely in-frame clones and lacks some. Altogether some 39,000 clones are present, 85% to 95% being singletons, with the ten largest covering 4.5% to 6.5%. The table lists this clone with a few counts. V shed 4 bases, J shed 3 bases, and the junction held 5 bases outside the gene matches. The CDR3 extends over 14 amino acids. From germline, CDR1 is MGHRA and CDR2 YSYEKL. The origin of this receptor is a human donor in a cohort sampled during active COVID-19. The sequenced sample was peripheral blood. The chain employs TRBV4-1 and TRBJ1-2, with 7 bases lining up with TRBD1. The CDR3 sequence is CASSPNRGDYGYTF. The DNA for the CDR3 is TGCGCCAGCAGCCCGAACAGGGGCGACTATGGCTACACCTTC.